Below are 5 T cell receptor beta chains sequenced from a single sample in a study of T cells in localized non-small cell lung cancer. Profiled with immunoSEQ multiplex PCR; TCRdb holds only in-frame clones, not every one. The table includes around 78,000 clones, more than 75% detected once. The sample was peripheral blood, taken before any cancer treatment. These receptors all stem from a woman aged 35 to 69 with stage I squamous cell lung carcinoma.

This clone was seen a few times. The genes are TRBV2 and TRBJ1-5, with 10 bases fitting TRBD1. Germline CDR1 SNHLY, CDR2 FYNNEI. The CDR3 has 15 amino acids. V shed 5 bases and J 7 bases; nucleotides not matched to a gene: 8. The CDR3 DNA is TGTGCCAGCAGTCTACGGACAGGGGGTGGGCAGCCCCAGCATTTT. Its protein product is CASSLRTGGGQPQHF.

The chain links TRBV7-3 to TRBJ2-3, with D tentatively TRBD1 or TRBD2 (6 bases each). Germline lookup yields CDR1 SGHTA and CDR2 FQGTGA. This CDR3 contains 16 residues. Trimming took 0 bases from V and 2 from J, leaving 12 bases between them. The CDR3 protein is CASSLTGGRLTDTQYF. The DNA of the CDR3 is TGTGCCAGCAGCTTAACAGGGGGGAGACTCACAGATACGCAGTATTTT.

Comments on this clone: Its ends do not fully match the called genes, so a read error is possible. CDR3 coding DNA: TGTGCCAGCAGTCAAGGAGGCGGGGACCCCCATTTT. Its translation is CASSQGGGDPHF. This sequence joins TRBV7-9 and TRBJ2-3; tentative D call: TRBD2 (6 bases). The germline gives CDR1 SEHNR, CDR2 FQNEAQ (reference sequence). CDR3 size: 12 residues.

The chain uses TRBV18 and TRBJ1-4; weak D call: TRBD1 (6 bases). Germline assignment: CDR1 KGHSH and CDR2 LQKENI. Trimming removed 2 bases from V and 6 bases from J, with 13 bases in between. The CDR3 has 15 residues. As DNA, the CDR3 is TGTGCCAGCTCACCAGAAAGACAGGAACATGAAAAACTGTTTTTT. It encodes CASSPERQEHEKLFF.

The genes are TRBV6-1 and TRBJ2-5, with TRBD2 matching over 8 bases. The CDR3 sequence is 12 residues long. J gave up 5 bases and V 10 bases, and 6 bases lay outside the gene matches. Germline V gives CDR1 MNHNS, CDR2 SASEGT. CDR3 amino acids: CATSAGEETQYF. In DNA form, the CDR3 reads TGTGCCACCTCAGCGGGGGAGGAGACCCAGTACTTC.